The entry below describes one T cell receptor (beta chain). This entry is derived from a study of blood T cell repertoires in COVID-19. In the study overall: Samples came from the United States, Italy and Spain, spanning acute and convalescent COVID-19. The cDNA or gDNA used as material had been derived from T cells, B-cell-depleted T cells, or PBMCs.

Source study methods: Amplified reference gene primers provided the basis for estimating nucleated cell counts. The repertoire was sequenced with immunoSEQ multiplex PCR; TCRdb's copy has only in-frame clones and lacks some. V, J and clone size reflect that table, while D and trimming were determined from the DNA. The top ten clones hold about 3% of a sample with about 260,000 clones, 88% of them seen once. CDR1 is SGHDT and CDR2 is YYEEEE in the germline V gene. Trimming took 0 bases from V and 0 from J, leaving 11 bases between them. The CDR3 is 16 residues long. The J gene is TRBJ2-3, the V gene TRBV5-6; D unresolved. This TCR was sampled from a woman between 45 and 65 years old who had recovered from COVID-19. Sequenced input: PBMCs or T cells enriched from blood (not recorded which). CDR3 nucleotides: TGTGCCAGCAGCTTGGGGGCTGCCCCTAGCACAGATACGCAGTATTTT. Residues: CASSLGAAPSTDTQYF.